This T cell receptor beta chain originates from a study of T-cell reconstitution after alpha-beta-depleted transplantation in children. With respect to this clonotype: The target antigen is unknown. A much larger clone differs by one base, so this may be a read error.

TCRbeta library construction was performed incorporating unique molecular identifiers. TCRdb analysed the PCR reads with MiXCR anew, one entry per CDR3 protein. The sample contains about 70,000 distinct CDR3 sequences, around 9.9% of which appear only once. Regarding the study as a whole: Several hundred rapidly expanded clones from non-depleted graft cells reportedly supplied alpha-beta T cells about two months post-transplant. Surviving recipient T cells and thymic progenitors produced the high day-60 TCRbeta diversity seen in some patients. Newly produced T cells mostly provided counts and TCRbeta diversity after one year, as hyperexpanded clones declined.

This CDR3 has 17 amino acids. The V gene's germline CDR1 is LGHDT and CDR2 YNNKEL (reference sequence). This clonotype was obtained from a boy aged 10-17 years with acute myeloid leukemia, due to receive a stem cell transplant. J is TRBJ2-1 and V is TRBV3-1; 9 bases map to TRBD2. The source was PBMCs, collected before TCRalphabeta/CD19-depleted stem cell transplant. For the CDR3, the DNA is TGTGCCTGCAGCCAGGAAATTCCGGGACTAGCAGGAGGTGAGCAGTTCTTC. Encoded protein: CACSQEIPGLAGGEQFF.